This TCR beta chain was recorded in a study of tumor and adjacent non-tumor tissue in lung cancer. About the study: Aged about 31 to 80 years, patients included fewer than 11 men and a few women with stage I to III disease. Study outcomes and limitations: Tumor repertoires had a smaller top 100 clone share than normal lung.

To note about this clonotype: Its antigen is unknown. The junction shows a germline mismatch at one end, possibly a read error.

No cell sorting was done before RNA was extracted from the tissue. The library came from three nested PCR rounds adapted from ARM-PCR protocols. Using its own MiXCR run on the multiplex PCR reads, TCRdb lists one record per CDR3 protein. This table holds about 200,000 distinct CDR3 sequences, 71% found once. The sample taken for sequencing was lung tumor tissue. The sequence was obtained from a man in his sixties with non-small cell lung cancer.

The CDR3 sequence is CASTGQGALSNEKLFF. CDR3 coding DNA: TGTGCCAGCACGGGACAGGGGGCTTTATCGAATGAAAAACTCTTTTTT. The chain employs TRBV6-6 and TRBJ1-4; 12 nucleotides line up with TRBD1. CDR1 is MNHNY, CDR2 SVGAGI, per germline (reference sequence). CDR3 size: 16 residues.